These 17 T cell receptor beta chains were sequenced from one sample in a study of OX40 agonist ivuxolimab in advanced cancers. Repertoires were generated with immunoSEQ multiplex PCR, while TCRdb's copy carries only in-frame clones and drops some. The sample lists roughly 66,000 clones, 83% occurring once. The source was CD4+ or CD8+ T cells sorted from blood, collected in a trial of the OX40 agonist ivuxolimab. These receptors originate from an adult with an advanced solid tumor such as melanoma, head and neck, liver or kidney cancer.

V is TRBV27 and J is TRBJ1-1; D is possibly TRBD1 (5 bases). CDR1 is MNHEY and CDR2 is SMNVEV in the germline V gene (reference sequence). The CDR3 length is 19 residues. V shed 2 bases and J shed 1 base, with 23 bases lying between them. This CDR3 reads CASSLMGGPRGGANTEAFF. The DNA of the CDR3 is TGTGCCAGCAGTTTAATGGGAGGTCCGCGCGGGGGTGCGAACACTGAAGCTTTCTTT.

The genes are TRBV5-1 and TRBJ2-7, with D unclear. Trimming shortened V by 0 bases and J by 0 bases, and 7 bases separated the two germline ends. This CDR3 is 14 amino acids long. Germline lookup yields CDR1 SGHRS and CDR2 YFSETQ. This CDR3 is CASSLDRYSYEQYF. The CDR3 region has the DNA TGCGCCAGCAGCTTGGACAGATACTCCTACGAGCAGTACTTC. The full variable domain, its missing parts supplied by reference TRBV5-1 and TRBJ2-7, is KAGVTQTPRYLIKTRGQQVTLSCSPISGHRSVSWYQQTPGQGLQFLFEYFSETQRNKGNFPGRFSGRQFSNSRSEMNVSTLELGDSALYLCASSLDRYSYEQYFGPGTRLTVT.

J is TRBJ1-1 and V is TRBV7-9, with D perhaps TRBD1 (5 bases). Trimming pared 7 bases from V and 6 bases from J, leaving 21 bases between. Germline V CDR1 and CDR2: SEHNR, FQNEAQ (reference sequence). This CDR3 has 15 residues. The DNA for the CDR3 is TGTGCCAGCAAGAAACCCGGGGGAGATCTCCCTGAAGCTTTCTTT. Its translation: CASKKPGGDLPEAFF.

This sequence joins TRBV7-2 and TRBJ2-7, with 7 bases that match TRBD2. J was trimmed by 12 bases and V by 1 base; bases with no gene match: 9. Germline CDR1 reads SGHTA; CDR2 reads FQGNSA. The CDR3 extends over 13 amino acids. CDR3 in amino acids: CASSLGWRERPYF. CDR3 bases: TGTGCCAGCAGCTTAGGGTGGCGGGAGAGACCGTACTTC.

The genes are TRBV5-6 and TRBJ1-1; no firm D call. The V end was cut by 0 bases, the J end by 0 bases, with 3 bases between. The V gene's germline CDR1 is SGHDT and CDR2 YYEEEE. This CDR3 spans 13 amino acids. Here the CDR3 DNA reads TGTGCCAGCAGCTTGGATATGAACACTGAAGCTTTCTTT. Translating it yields CASSLDMNTEAFF. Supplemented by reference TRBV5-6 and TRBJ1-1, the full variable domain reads DAGVTQSPTHLIKTRGQQVTLRCSPKSGHDTVSWYQQALGQGPQFIFQYYEEEERQRGNFPDRFSGHQFPNYSSELNVNALLLGDSALYLCASSLDMNTEAFFGQGTRLTVV.

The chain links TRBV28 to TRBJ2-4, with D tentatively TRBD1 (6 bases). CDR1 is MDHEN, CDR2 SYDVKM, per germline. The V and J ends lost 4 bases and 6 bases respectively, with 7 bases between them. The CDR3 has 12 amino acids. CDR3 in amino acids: CASSSQGNIQYF. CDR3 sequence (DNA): TGTGCCAGCAGTTCACAGGGAAACATTCAGTACTTC. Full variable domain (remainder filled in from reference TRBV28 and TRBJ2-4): DVKVTQSSRYLVKRTGEKVFLECVQDMDHENMFWYRQDPGLGLRLIYFSYDVKMKEKGDIPEGYSVSREKKERFSLILESASTNQTSMYLCASSSQGNIQYFGAGTRLSVL.

The CDR3 nucleotides read TGTGCCAGCAGCACAGGGGGCAGGGCGCCCCACGAGCAGTACTTC. Protein: CASSTGGRAPHEQYF. The rearrangement joins TRBV11-3 to TRBJ2-7, with 9 positions matching TRBD1. This CDR3 is built from 15 residues. Germline CDR1 is SGHNT and CDR2 is YENEEA. The trim removed 5 bases at V and 5 bases at J, leaving 10 bases unmatched.

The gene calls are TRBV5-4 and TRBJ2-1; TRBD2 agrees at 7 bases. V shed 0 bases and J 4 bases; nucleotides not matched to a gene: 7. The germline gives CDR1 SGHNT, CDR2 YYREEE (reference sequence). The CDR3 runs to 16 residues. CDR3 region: CASSLGPAGSYNEQFF. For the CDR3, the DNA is TGTGCCAGCAGCTTGGGCCCAGCGGGATCGTACAATGAGCAGTTCTTC.

This CDR3 is CASSWLRLGRSYEQYF. DNA for the CDR3: TGTGCCAGCAGCTGGTTGAGACTAGGTCGCTCCTACGAGCAGTACTTC. The chain carries TRBV7-2 and TRBJ2-7; TRBD2 might be the D (6 bases). This CDR3 contains 16 residues. Per the germline V gene, CDR1 is SGHTA and CDR2 is FQGNSA. Trimming removed 4 bases from V and 0 bases from J, with 16 bases in between.

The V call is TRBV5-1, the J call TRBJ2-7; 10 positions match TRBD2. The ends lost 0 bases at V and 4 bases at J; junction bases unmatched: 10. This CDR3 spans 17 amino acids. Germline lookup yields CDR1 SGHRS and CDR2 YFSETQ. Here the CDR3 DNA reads TGCGCCAGCAGCTTGGGGGGCCTAGCGGGAGATGGTTACGAGCAGTACTTC. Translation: CASSLGGLAGDGYEQYF.

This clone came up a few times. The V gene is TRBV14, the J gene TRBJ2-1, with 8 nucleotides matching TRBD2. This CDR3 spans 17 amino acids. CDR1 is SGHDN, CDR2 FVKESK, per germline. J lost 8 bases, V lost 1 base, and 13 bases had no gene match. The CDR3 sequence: CASSQGVAGGPKDEQFF. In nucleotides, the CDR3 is TGTGCCAGCAGCCAAGGAGTTGCGGGAGGCCCTAAGGATGAGCAGTTCTTC.

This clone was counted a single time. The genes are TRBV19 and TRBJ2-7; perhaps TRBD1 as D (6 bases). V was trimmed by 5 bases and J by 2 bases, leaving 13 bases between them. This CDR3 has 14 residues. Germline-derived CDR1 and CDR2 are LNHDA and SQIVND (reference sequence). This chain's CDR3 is CASSGQGPPYEQYF. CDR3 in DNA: TGTGCCAGTAGTGGCCAGGGGCCTCCCTACGAGCAGTACTTC.

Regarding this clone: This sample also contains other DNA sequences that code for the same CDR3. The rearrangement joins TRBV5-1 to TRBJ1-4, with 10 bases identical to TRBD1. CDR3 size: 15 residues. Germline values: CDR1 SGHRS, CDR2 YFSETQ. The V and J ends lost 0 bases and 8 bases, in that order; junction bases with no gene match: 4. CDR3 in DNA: TGCGCCAGCAGCTTGGAAGGGACAGGGGACGAAAAACTGTTTTTT. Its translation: CASSLEGTGDEKLFF.

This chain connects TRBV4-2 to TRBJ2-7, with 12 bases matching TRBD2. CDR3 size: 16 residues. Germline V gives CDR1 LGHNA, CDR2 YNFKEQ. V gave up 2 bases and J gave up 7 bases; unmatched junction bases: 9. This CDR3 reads CASSQRLAGGAGEQYF. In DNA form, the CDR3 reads TGTGCCAGCAGCCAAAGGCTAGCGGGAGGGGCTGGGGAGCAGTACTTC.

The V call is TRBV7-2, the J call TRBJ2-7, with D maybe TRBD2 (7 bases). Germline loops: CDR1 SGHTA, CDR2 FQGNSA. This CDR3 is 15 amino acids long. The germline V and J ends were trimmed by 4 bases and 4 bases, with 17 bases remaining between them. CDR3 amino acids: CASSSGGGKGYEQYF. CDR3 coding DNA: TGTGCCAGCAGCTCGGGGGGCGGAAAGGGATACGAGCAGTACTTC.

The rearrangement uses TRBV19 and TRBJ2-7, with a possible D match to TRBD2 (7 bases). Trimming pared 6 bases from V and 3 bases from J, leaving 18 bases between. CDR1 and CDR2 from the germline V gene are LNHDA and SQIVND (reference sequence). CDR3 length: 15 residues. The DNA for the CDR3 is TGTGCCAGTAGCGAGATCGGGGGGCAAGGCTACGAGCAGTACTTC. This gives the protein CASSEIGGQGYEQYF.

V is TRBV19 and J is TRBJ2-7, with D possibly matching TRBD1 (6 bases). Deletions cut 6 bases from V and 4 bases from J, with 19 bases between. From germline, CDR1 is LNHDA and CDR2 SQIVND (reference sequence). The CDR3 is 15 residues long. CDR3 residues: CASRERQGNAYEQYF. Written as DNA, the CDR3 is TGTGCCAGTAGGGAACGGCAGGGGAATGCGTACGAGCAGTACTTC.